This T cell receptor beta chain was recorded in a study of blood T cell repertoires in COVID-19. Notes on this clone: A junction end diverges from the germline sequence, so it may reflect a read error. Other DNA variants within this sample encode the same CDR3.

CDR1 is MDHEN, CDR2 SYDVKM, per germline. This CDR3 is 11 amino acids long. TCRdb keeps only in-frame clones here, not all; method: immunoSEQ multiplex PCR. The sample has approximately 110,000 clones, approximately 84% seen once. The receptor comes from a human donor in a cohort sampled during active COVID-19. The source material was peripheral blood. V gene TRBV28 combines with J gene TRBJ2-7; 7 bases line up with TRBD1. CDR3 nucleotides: TGTGCCAGTAGTTCAACAGGGGCGTCGTACTTC. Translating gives CASSSTGASYF.